This TCR beta chain was obtained from a study of shared clonotypes between healthy human individuals. Study-wide results and caveats: Against clonotypes common to all four donors, non-shared ones had lower generation probabilities. Despite large depth, sorted-subset datasets appeared incompletely sequenced. Naive subsets usually exceeded memory subsets in estimated richness.

V was cut by 0 bases and J by 7 bases, with 15 bases left in between. Germline V gives CDR1 MGHRA, CDR2 YSYEKL. This CDR3 has 15 amino acids. Naive CD8 populations comprised CD45RO-negative cells positively selected for CCR7, excluding terminally differentiated effector memory CD45RA+ cells. As regards this clone: Its target is not known.

Assay execution took place at the deep level. Method: immunoSEQ multiplex PCR; TCRdb's copy keeps in-frame clones and lacks some. The data show 1.5 million to 2.5 million clones, just under 95% seen once. The V gene is TRBV4-1, the J gene TRBJ1-2; a possible D gene is TRBD1 (5 bases). Sequenced material: naive CD8+ T cells sorted from blood. This receptor was identified in a man between 18 and 29 years old in good health. In nucleotides, the CDR3 is TGCGCCAGCAGCCAAGATATGGGGACCCTCTCTGGCTACACCTTC. Translation gives CASSQDMGTLSGYTF.